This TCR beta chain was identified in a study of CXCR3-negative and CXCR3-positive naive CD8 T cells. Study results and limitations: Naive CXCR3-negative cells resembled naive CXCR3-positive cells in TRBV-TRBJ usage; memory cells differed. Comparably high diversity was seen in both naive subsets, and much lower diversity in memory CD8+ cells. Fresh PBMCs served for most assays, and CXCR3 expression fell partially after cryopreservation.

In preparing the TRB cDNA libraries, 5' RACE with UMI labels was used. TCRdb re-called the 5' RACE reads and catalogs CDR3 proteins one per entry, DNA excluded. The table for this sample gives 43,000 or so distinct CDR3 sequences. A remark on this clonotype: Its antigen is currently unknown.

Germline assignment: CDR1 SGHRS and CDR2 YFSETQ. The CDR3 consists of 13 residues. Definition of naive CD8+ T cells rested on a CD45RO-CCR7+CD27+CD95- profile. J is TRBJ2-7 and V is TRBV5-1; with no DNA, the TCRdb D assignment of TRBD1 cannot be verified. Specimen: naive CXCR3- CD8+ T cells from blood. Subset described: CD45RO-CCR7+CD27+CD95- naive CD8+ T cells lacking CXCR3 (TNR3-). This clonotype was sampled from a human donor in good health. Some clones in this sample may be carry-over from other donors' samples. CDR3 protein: CASSILGGGEQYF.